Listed below are T cell receptor beta chains from one sample, sequenced in a study of identical twins. Each CDR3 protein is one row after TCRdb ran MiXCR on the 5' RACE reads. The table shows more than 650,000 distinct CDR3 sequences, with roughly 6.2% occurring only once. The sequenced sample consisted of naive T cells sorted from blood. These receptors were collected from a man younger than 35 in good health. The CDR3 runs from the conserved cysteine through the conserved F or W. D genes are given only for firm matches. Rows may omit the clone size; those that give it use once, few, many or a size class.

j_gene | abundance | v_gene | d_gene | CDR3aa | CDR3nt
TRBJ2-5 | NA | TRBV28 | TRBD2 | CASGAMYREVGETQYF | TGTGCCAGTGGGGCGATGTATCGGGAGGTCGGAGAGACCCAGTACTTC
TRBJ2-7 | few | TRBV6-1 | TRBD2 | CASTYRGTSGRAAYEQYF | TGTGCCAGCACCTACAGGGGGACTAGCGGGAGGGCAGCCTACGAGCAGTACTTC
TRBJ2-2 | NA | TRBV6-5 | NA | CASSYSRAGAGGRELFF | TGTGCCAGCAGTTACTCCCGGGCGGGGGCCGGGGGGCGGGAGCTGTTTTTT
TRBJ2-2 | many | TRBV28 | NA | CAGKDRNTGELFF | TGTGCCGGAAAGGATAGGAACACCGGGGAGCTGTTTTTT
TRBJ2-1 | many | TRBV28 | TRBD2 | CASSLPPQLAGGKDEQFF | TGTGCCAGCAGTTTACCCCCTCAACTAGCGGGAGGGAAGGATGAGCAGTTCTTC
TRBJ2-1 | few | TRBV5-1 | TRBD1 | CASSPGTGSRDEQFF | TGCGCCAGCAGCCCCGGGACAGGGTCACGAGATGAGCAGTTCTTC
TRBJ1-5 | many | TRBV6-1 | NA | CASSPRLGDNQPQHF | TGTGCCAGCAGTCCTAGGCTAGGGGATAATCAGCCCCAGCATTTT
TRBJ2-3 | NA | TRBV14 | TRBD2 | CASSQSGSYSQYF | TGTGCCAGCAGCCAAAGCGGGAGTTACTCGCAGTATTTT
TRBJ2-5 | many | TRBV5-1 | NA | CASSMKETQYF | TGCGCCAGCAGCATGAAGGAGACCCAGTACTTC
TRBJ1-1 | many | TRBV10-3 | NA | CAISERSSNTEAFF | TGTGCCATCAGTGAGCGGAGCTCGAACACTGAAGCTTTCTTT
TRBJ1-5 | many | TRBV12-3/TRBV12-4 | NA | CASFPSGSPGPQHF | TGTGCCAGCTTCCCGTCAGGGTCACCTGGGCCCCAGCATTTT
TRBJ2-7 | few | TRBV6-1 | TRBD1 | CASSGLGQGNYEQYF | TGTGCCAGCAGTGGCCTGGGACAGGGAAACTACGAGCAGTACTTC
TRBJ2-3 | NA | TRBV20-1 | NA | CSASAAEGDTQYF | TGCAGTGCTAGTGCGGCAGAAGGAGATACGCAGTATTTT
TRBJ2-7 | NA | TRBV20-1 | NA | CSASSRGTYEQYF | TGCAGTGCTAGTAGCAGGGGCACCTACGAGCAGTACTTC
TRBJ2-1 | few | TRBV18 | NA | CASSPRVGEQFF | TGTGCCAGCTCACCTCGGGTAGGGGAGCAGTTCTTC
TRBJ2-5 | few | TRBV7-9 | TRBD2 | CASSSLGEGETQYF | TGTGCCAGCAGCTCCCTGGGGGAGGGAGAGACCCAGTACTTC
TRBJ2-7 | NA | TRBV12-3/TRBV12-4 | NA | CASMGVLSYEQYF | TGTGCCAGCATGGGTGTCCTCTCCTACGAGCAGTACTTC
TRBJ2-7 | NA | TRBV2 | NA | CATETGSYEQYF | TGTGCCACCGAAACGGGTAGCTACGAGCAGTACTTC
TRBJ2-1 | many | TRBV28 | NA | CASRDSNEQFF | TGTGCCAGCAGGGATAGCAATGAGCAGTTCTTC
TRBJ2-1 | NA | TRBV5-1 | TRBD2 | CASSLAGTSRGEQFF | TGCGCCAGCAGCTTGGCCGGGACTAGCAGGGGTGAGCAGTTCTTC
TRBJ2-1 | few | TRBV3-1 | NA | CASSQVEGAHNEQFF | TGTGCCAGCAGCCAAGTCGAGGGAGCCCACAATGAGCAGTTCTTC
TRBJ2-2 | NA | TRBV7-8 | TRBD1 | CASSWTGEGSTGELFF | TGTGCCAGCAGTTGGACAGGAGAAGGGTCCACCGGGGAGCTGTTTTTT
TRBJ1-6 | few | TRBV6-5 | NA | CASSYEGGYNSPLHF | TGTGCCAGCAGTTACGAGGGAGGCTATAATTCACCCCTCCACTTT
TRBJ2-1 | many | TRBV6-2/TRBV6-3 | TRBD2 | CASSYSSPGGHEQFF | TGTGCCAGCAGTTACTCGAGTCCGGGAGGGCATGAGCAGTTCTTC
TRBJ1-1 | many | TRBV12-3/TRBV12-4 | TRBD1 | CAGGQGDSNTEAFF | TGTGCCGGAGGACAGGGCGACTCGAACACTGAAGCTTTCTTT
TRBJ2-3 | many | TRBV7-3 | NA | CASSSGSFRDTQYF | TGTGCCAGCAGTTCCGGATCCTTCAGAGATACGCAGTATTTT
TRBJ1-5 | few | TRBV28 | NA | CASSFIGAGRANQPQHF | TGTGCCAGCAGTTTTATCGGTGCCGGAAGGGCTAATCAGCCCCAGCATTTT
TRBJ2-7 | few | TRBV12-3/TRBV12-4 | NA | CASSFRTESYEQYF | TGTGCCAGCAGTTTTAGGACAGAATCCTACGAGCAGTACTTC
TRBJ2-3 | many | TRBV5-1 | NA | CASSLSQANTDTQYF | TGCGCCAGCAGCTTGAGTCAGGCCAACACAGATACGCAGTATTTT
TRBJ2-1 | many | TRBV5-1 | TRBD2 | CASSLGGLADISNEQFF | TGCGCCAGCAGCTTGGGGGGACTAGCGGACATATCCAATGAGCAGTTCTTC
TRBJ2-3 | many | TRBV5-1 | NA | CASSLVGEPTLTDTQYF | TGCGCCAGCAGCTTGGTTGGGGAGCCCACCCTCACAGATACGCAGTATTTT
TRBJ2-1 | many | TRBV5-1 | NA | CASSLGQTGEQFF | TGCGCCAGCAGCTTGGGTCAGACGGGTGAGCAGTTCTTC
TRBJ1-1 | once | TRBV14 | TRBD1 | CASNQPGGVPEAFF | TGTGCCAGCAACCAACCAGGGGGTGTCCCTGAAGCTTTCTTT
TRBJ2-7 | NA | TRBV11-2 | NA | CASSPGSGASYEQYF | TGTGCCAGCAGCCCCGGCTCAGGGGCCTCCTACGAGCAGTACTTC
TRBJ2-2 | many | TRBV12-3/TRBV12-4 | NA | CASSKGLNTGELFF | TGTGCCAGCAGTAAAGGTTTGAACACCGGGGAGCTGTTTTTT
TRBJ2-1 | many | TRBV5-1 | NA | CASSLAGEQFF | TGCGCCAGCAGCTTGGCGGGTGAGCAGTTCTTC
TRBJ2-2 | few | TRBV7-9 | TRBD1 | CASSLKTGASTGELFF | TGTGCCAGCAGCCTGAAGACAGGGGCGTCAACCGGGGAGCTGTTTTTT
TRBJ2-2 | many | TRBV10-1 | NA | CASSEAIGELFF | TGCGCCAGCAGTGAAGCCATCGGGGAGCTGTTTTTT
TRBJ2-5 | few | TRBV6-2/TRBV6-3 | NA | CASSFVGRETQYF | TGTGCCAGCAGTTTCGTTGGGCGAGAGACCCAGTACTTC